This TCR beta chain was captured by sequencing in a study of cytomegalovirus exposure and HLA in healthy donors. Study-wide results and caveats: Immune exposure information available was restricted to CMV serostatus.

V lost 1 base to trimming and J lost 2 bases, with 6 bases between them. Germline values: CDR1 MGHDK, CDR2 SYGVNS. CDR3 length: 14 residues. A word on this clone: Its antigen is not known.

The PCR used 60 Vbeta and 13 Jbeta primers. Libraries were prepared by immunoSEQ multiplex PCR; TCRdb keeps only in-frame clonotypes and omits some of them. This sample yields about 140,000 clones, of which roughly 80% are seen a single time; 2.2% belongs to the top ten. The specimen sequenced was PBMCs. The rearrangement joins TRBV25-1 to TRBJ2-1; D remains ambiguous. The receptor was derived from a young man in good health and CMV-seronegative. The CDR3 loop is CASSEFGPYNEQFF. In nucleotides, the CDR3 is TGTGCCAGCAGTGAATTTGGCCCCTACAATGAGCAGTTCTTC.